This entry lists 27 T cell receptor beta chains sequenced from one sample in a study of blood T cell repertoires in COVID-19. Method: immunoSEQ multiplex PCR; TCRdb's copy keeps in-frame clones and lacks some. This table has 150,000 or so clones, 90% appearing once. Sequenced: peripheral blood. These receptors originate from a man aged 55-75 years with active or convalescent COVID-19.

As regards this clone: Sequence at one end of the junction differs from germline and may be a read error. The CDR3 DNA follows: TGTGCCAGTGCCCTCACCGGGACAGGGCCTTATGACTACACCTTC. Its translation is CASALTGTGPYDYTF. The rearrangement links TRBV2 to TRBJ1-2; 9 nucleotides line up with TRBD1. This CDR3 has 15 residues. CDR1 and CDR2 from the germline V gene are SNHLY and FYNNEI.

J is TRBJ1-2 and V is TRBV10-3; D is unclear. Per the germline V gene, CDR1 is ENHRY and CDR2 is SYGVKD. The V end was cut by 0 bases, the J end by 2 bases, with 4 bases between. The CDR3 contains 13 residues. The CDR3 DNA is TGTGCCATCAGTGAGTCTCAGAACTATGGCTACACCTTC. Its translation: CAISESQNYGYTF.

The chain carries TRBV29-1 and TRBJ1-3; 7 bases line up with TRBD1. The V segment lost 6 bases and the J segment 0 bases; nucleotides outside the gene matches: 5. The CDR3 has 14 residues. Germline V CDR1 and CDR2: SQVTM, ANQGSEA. The CDR3: CSVEAGGSGNTIYF. As DNA, the CDR3 is TGCAGCGTAGAGGCAGGGGGCTCTGGAAACACCATATATTTT.

This chain joins TRBV5-1 and TRBJ2-3, with 8 nucleotides matching TRBD2. CDR1 and CDR2 (germline): SGHRS, YFSETQ. This CDR3 has 17 amino acids. V lost 4 bases and J lost 4; bases outside the gene matches: 14. The CDR3 region is CASSPQPSGRISDTQYF. The CDR3 nucleotides are TGCGCCAGCAGCCCCCAACCCAGCGGGAGAATATCAGATACGCAGTATTTT.

The chain joins TRBV6-5 to TRBJ2-1, with TRBD2 identical over 13 bases. The CDR3 covers 15 residues. V shed 2 bases and J 7 bases; nucleotides not matched to a gene: 2. Germline-derived CDR1 and CDR2 are MNHEY and SVGAGI. The CDR3 loop is CASSYRGLAGNEQFF. DNA of the CDR3: TGTGCCAGCAGTTACCGGGGACTAGCGGGAAATGAGCAGTTCTTC.

J is TRBJ2-7 and V is TRBV13; 8 bases align to TRBD1. The CDR3 is 17 residues long. V lost 0 bases, J lost 2 bases, and 9 bases stayed unmatched. Germline V lookup: CDR1 PRHDT, CDR2 FYEKMQ (reference sequence). The CDR3 loop is CASSLGRGTGITYEQYF. In DNA form, the CDR3 reads TGTGCCAGCAGCTTAGGCCGCGGGACAGGAATAACCTACGAGCAGTACTTC.

CDR3 coding DNA: TGTGCCAGCAGTTTGGTCAGCGAGCCGACTCAGTTCTTC. It encodes CASSLVSEPTQFF. The J gene is TRBJ2-1, the V gene TRBV12-3 or TRBV12-4, with D unclear. With 3 bases removed from V and 13 bases from J, the gap between germline ends came to 16 bases. The CDR3 is made up of 13 amino acids.

V and J are TRBV12-5 and TRBJ2-7; TRBD2 matches 9 bases. V dropped 1 base and J dropped 3; count of bases not matched to a gene: 10. CDR3 length equals 17 residues. CDR1 is LGHNT and CDR2 is FRNRAP in the germline V gene. CDR3 sequence (DNA): TGTGCTAGTGGTTTGGGCGGGCTAGCGGGACAAAGCTACGAGCAGTACTTC. Translation gives CASGLGGLAGQSYEQYF.

This chain connects TRBV6-4 to TRBJ2-2; TRBD1 might be the D (6 bases). Trimming removed 6 bases from V and 8 bases from J, with 22 bases in between. Germline V CDR1 and CDR2: MRHNA, SNTAGT. This CDR3 region has 16 residues. DNA of the CDR3: TGTGCCAGCAGCAGATCCGGGACACTCCCCAGGGGGGAGCTGTTTTTT. Translation: CASSRSGTLPRGELFF.

This clone was counted between two and nine times. The chain recombines TRBV5-5 with TRBJ1-4; D may be TRBD1 (5 bases). The V end was cut by 0 bases, the J end by 7 bases, with 16 bases between. Germline assignment: CDR1 SGHKS and CDR2 YYEKEE (reference sequence). This CDR3 has 16 amino acids. CDR3 sequence (DNA): TGTGCCAGCAGCTTGGATGTCGGACAAGCGGGTGAAAAACTGTTTTTT. Its translation: CASSLDVGQAGEKLFF.

In regard to this clone: At the DNA level, this CDR3 is encoded by other sequences in the same sample as well. This sequence joins TRBV11-2 and TRBJ1-1; D not certain. Germline assignment: CDR1 SGHAT and CDR2 FQNNGV. Trimming stripped 1 base from V and 1 base from J, with 4 bases between. The CDR3 contains 13 residues. Here the CDR3 reads CASSLVRNTEAFF. The CDR3 region has the DNA TGTGCCAGCAGCTTAGTGAGGAACACTGAAGCTTTCTTT.

This clone has just one count. The chain is built from TRBV9 and TRBJ2-3, with a possible D match to TRBD1 (6 bases). The germline V gene encodes CDR1 SGDLS and CDR2 YYNGEE. The length of the CDR3 is 16 residues. The ends were cut back, 4 bases at V and 2 bases at J, with 17 bases in the middle. The CDR3 DNA reads TGTGCCAGCAGCCCACGGTGGGGGCCGCTCACAGATACGCAGTATTTT. This encodes CASSPRWGPLTDTQYF.

Details on this clone: Other DNA sequences within the sample encode an identical CDR3. Here the CDR3 reads CASSLEAGRNTIYF. In DNA, the CDR3 is TGCGCCAGCAGCTTGGAGGCAGGGAGAAACACCATATATTTT. The chain has TRBV5-1 and TRBJ1-3; D may be TRBD1 (5 bases). CDR1 and CDR2 from the germline V gene are SGHRS and YFSETQ. V was cut by 0 bases and J by 5 bases, with 9 bases left in between. This CDR3 spans 14 amino acids.

As DNA, the CDR3 is TGTGCCAGCAGCTCAGGGGGGACACCCATCTCCTACGAGCAGTACTTC. Protein sequence: CASSSGGTPISYEQYF. The chain combines TRBV9 with TRBJ2-7; D is perhaps TRBD1 (7 bases). The V gene's germline CDR1 is SGDLS and CDR2 YYNGEE. The CDR3 extends over 16 amino acids. Trimming removed 4 bases at V and 0 bases at J, with 17 bases between. The complete variable domain, with remaining parts taken from reference TRBV9 and TRBJ2-7, reads DSGVTQTPKHLITATGQRVTLRCSPRSGDLSVYWYQQSLDQGLQFLIQYYNGEERAKGNILERFSAQQFPDLHSELNLSSLELGDSALYFCASSSGGTPISYEQYFGPGTRLTVT.

The chain joins TRBV7-7 to TRBJ2-5; D perhaps matches TRBD1 (7 bases). The ends were cut back, 1 base at V and 0 bases at J, with 9 bases in the middle. CDR3 size: 15 residues. The germline V gene encodes CDR1 SSHAT and CDR2 FNYEAQ (reference sequence). The CDR3: CASSLGRGHQETQYF. In DNA form, the CDR3 reads TGTGCCAGCAGCTTAGGGAGGGGGCACCAAGAGACCCAGTACTTC. Full variable domain (rest looked up from reference TRBV7-7 and TRBJ2-5): GAGVSQSPRYKVTKRGQDVTLRCDPISSHATLYWYQQALGQGPEFLTYFNYEAQPDKSGLPSDRFSAERPEGSISTLTIQRTEQRDSAMYRCASSLGRGHQETQYFGPGTRLLVL.

The chain couples TRBV28 to TRBJ1-5, with 10 positions matching TRBD1. The germline V gene encodes CDR1 MDHEN and CDR2 SYDVKM. The junction had 2 bases not matched to a gene; V was cut back by 7 bases and J by 5 bases. The CDR3 runs 13 residues. CDR3 loop: CASKTGGYQPQHF. As DNA, the CDR3 is TGTGCCAGCAAGACAGGGGGCTATCAGCCCCAGCATTTT.

This clone was found once. The chain has TRBV19 and TRBJ1-1, with D possibly being TRBD1 (5 bases). The V gene's germline CDR1 is LNHDA and CDR2 SQIVND (reference sequence). This CDR3 is built from 17 residues. V shed 2 bases and J shed 0 bases, with 16 bases lying between them. The CDR3 region is CASSISLPGGMNTEAFF. The CDR3 DNA sequence: TGTGCCAGTAGTATAAGTTTGCCGGGGGGAATGAACACTGAAGCTTTCTTT.

In nucleotides, the CDR3 is TGTGCCAGCAGTTTTGGTACACAGCCCCAGCATTTT. Protein: CASSFGTQPQHF. The rearrangement joins TRBV12-3 or TRBV12-4 to TRBJ1-5, with D hard to call. The CDR3 is 12 amino acids. The ends were cut back, 3 bases at V and 7 bases at J, with 7 bases in the middle.

V gene TRBV5-1 combines with J gene TRBJ1-1, with D perhaps matching TRBD1 (6 bases). V was cut by 3 bases and J by 0 bases, with 9 bases left in between. Germline loops: CDR1 SGHRS, CDR2 YFSETQ. This CDR3 is 14 amino acids long. DNA of the CDR3: TGCGCCAGCAGCTCCGAGGGGGTGAACACTGAAGCTTTCTTT. Translated, it gives CASSSEGVNTEAFF. The whole variable domain, remainder taken from reference TRBV5-1 and TRBJ1-1, is KAGVTQTPRYLIKTRGQQVTLSCSPISGHRSVSWYQQTPGQGLQFLFEYFSETQRNKGNFPGRFSGRQFSNSRSEMNVSTLELGDSALYLCASSSEGVNTEAFFGQGTRLTVV.

The rearrangement links TRBV5-1 to TRBJ1-6; the match to TRBD1 covers 7 bases. CDR3 length equals 17 residues. Germline CDR1 SGHRS, CDR2 YFSETQ. V was clipped by 3 bases and J by 7 bases; unmatched bases: 13. CDR3 coding DNA: TGCGCCAGCAGCTACCCGACAAGGACAGGCGTAAATTCACCCCTCCACTTT. This encodes CASSYPTRTGVNSPLHF.

The chain carries TRBV6-6 and TRBJ1-1; possible D gene TRBD1, 6 bases. V shed 2 bases and J shed 5 bases, with 18 bases lying between them. The CDR3 has 16 amino acids. The V gene's germline CDR1 is MNHNY and CDR2 SVGAGI (reference sequence). CDR3 amino acids: CASSYGPGEIRTEAFF. The CDR3 DNA sequence: TGTGCCAGCAGTTACGGCCCAGGGGAAATTAGGACTGAAGCTTTCTTT.

The CDR3 spells CAASGITLAFHYNEQFF. The CDR3 DNA reads TGTGCCGCTTCGGGTATCACGCTAGCTTTCCACTACAATGAGCAGTTCTTC. This chain uses TRBV2 with TRBJ2-1; TRBD2 is a possible D gene (5 bases). V was trimmed by 11 bases and J by 3 bases, leaving 26 bases between them. This CDR3 contains 17 residues. The germline CDR1 and CDR2 sequences are SNHLY and FYNNEI.

The CDR3 reads CASSPKVRESTYEQYF. The CDR3 nucleotides read TGTGCCAGCTCACCTAAGGTACGGGAGTCCACCTACGAGCAGTACTTC. V and J are TRBV18 and TRBJ2-7, with D maybe TRBD2 (6 bases). Germline V gene sequence: CDR1 KGHSH, CDR2 LQKENI. With 3 bases removed from V and 2 bases from J, the gap between germline ends came to 17 bases. This CDR3 contains 16 residues. The variable domain in full, with the rest retrieved from reference TRBV18 and TRBJ2-7, is NAGVMQNPRHLVRRRGQEARLRCSPMKGHSHVYWYRQLPEEGLKFMVYLQKENIIDESGMPKERFSAEFPKEGPSILRIQQVVRGDSAAYFCASSPKVRESTYEQYFGPGTRLTVT.

This clone was counted a few times. The V and J genes are TRBV5-1 and TRBJ1-2; tentative D call: TRBD1 (5 bases). Trimming left V 4 bases short and J 3 bases short, with 25 bases between. Germline V CDR1 and CDR2: SGHRS, YFSETQ. The CDR3 length is 18 residues. The CDR3: CASSKGPGGGALDYGYTF. CDR3 in DNA: TGCGCCAGCAGCAAAGGACCAGGTGGAGGGGCCCTCGACTATGGCTACACCTTC. Variable domain in full (rest from reference TRBV5-1 and TRBJ1-2): KAGVTQTPRYLIKTRGQQVTLSCSPISGHRSVSWYQQTPGQGLQFLFEYFSETQRNKGNFPGRFSGRQFSNSRSEMNVSTLELGDSALYLCASSKGPGGGALDYGYTFGSGTRLTVV.

V is TRBV5-1 and J is TRBJ1-4, with TRBD1 matching 8 bases. The V and J ends lost 2 bases and 7 bases, in that order; junction bases with no gene match: 7. The germline V gene encodes CDR1 SGHRS and CDR2 YFSETQ. This CDR3 is 15 amino acids long. The CDR3 sequence: CASSFQGAQGEKLFF. In DNA form, the CDR3 reads TGCGCCAGCAGCTTCCAGGGGGCGCAGGGTGAAAAACTGTTTTTT. Filled out from reference TRBV5-1 and TRBJ1-4, the complete variable domain reads KAGVTQTPRYLIKTRGQQVTLSCSPISGHRSVSWYQQTPGQGLQFLFEYFSETQRNKGNFPGRFSGRQFSNSRSEMNVSTLELGDSALYLCASSFQGAQGEKLFFGSGTQLSVL.

The V and J genes are TRBV29-1 and TRBJ2-7; 10 bases agree with TRBD2. Per germline, CDR1 SQVTM and CDR2 ANQGSEA. The CDR3 sequence is 15 residues long. Trimming at V came to 3 bases and at J to 2 bases, leaving 7 bases not matched to a gene. The CDR3 is CSVDDEGTSAYEQYF. The CDR3 DNA follows: TGCAGCGTTGATGATGAGGGGACTAGCGCCTACGAGCAGTACTTC.

V and J are TRBV5-8 and TRBJ2-6, with 7 bases identical to TRBD1. V dropped 3 bases and J dropped 0; count of bases not matched to a gene: 12. The CDR3 length is 19 residues. CDR1 and CDR2 from the germline V gene are SGHTS and YDEGEE. The CDR3 DNA reads as TGTGCCAGCAGCTCAGAAGGGGGCAATAGGGGCTCTGGGGCCAACGTCCTGACTTTC. Translation gives CASSSEGGNRGSGANVLTF. Full variable domain (remainder filled in from reference TRBV5-8 and TRBJ2-6): EAGVTQSPTHLIKTRGQQATLRCSPISGHTSVYWYQQALGLGLQFLLWYDEGEERNRGNFPPRFSGRQFPNYSSELNVNALELEDSALYLCASSSEGGNRGSGANVLTFGAGSRLTVL.